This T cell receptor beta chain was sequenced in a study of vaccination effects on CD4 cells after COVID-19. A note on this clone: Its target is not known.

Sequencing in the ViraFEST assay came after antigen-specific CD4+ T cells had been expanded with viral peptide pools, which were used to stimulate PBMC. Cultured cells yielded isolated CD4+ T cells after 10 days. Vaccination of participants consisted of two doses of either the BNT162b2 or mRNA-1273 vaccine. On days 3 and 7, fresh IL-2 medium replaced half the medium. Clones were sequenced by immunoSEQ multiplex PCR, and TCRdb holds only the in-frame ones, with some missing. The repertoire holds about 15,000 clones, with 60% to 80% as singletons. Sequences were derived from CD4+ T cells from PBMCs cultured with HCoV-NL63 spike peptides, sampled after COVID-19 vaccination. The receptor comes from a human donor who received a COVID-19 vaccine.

This CDR3 is CASRSGQGDGYTF. The DNA for the CDR3 is TGCGCCAGCAGATCCGGACAGGGAGATGGCTACACCTTC. The V and J genes are TRBV5-1 and TRBJ1-2, with 8 bases identical to TRBD1. The germline V gene encodes CDR1 SGHRS and CDR2 YFSETQ. The junction had 6 bases not matched to a gene; V was cut back by 5 bases and J by 6 bases. The CDR3 covers 13 residues.